Listed below are T cell receptor beta chains from one sample, sequenced in a study of blood T cell repertoires in COVID-19. Produced via immunoSEQ multiplex PCR; TCRdb's table is partial and in-frame only. The data contain about 240,000 clones, more than 70% of them singletons. The sequencing sample was made of peripheral blood. The receptors come from a man at least 80 years old with acute or convalescent COVID-19. The CDR3 runs from the conserved cysteine through the conserved F or W. The D gene is left open where the match is weak. Size is omitted from some rows. Given values are once, few, many or a class for expanded clones.

V	size	J	D	CDR3	DNA
TRBV11-2	-	TRBJ2-2	-	CASSLGQNGELFF	TGTGCCAGCAGTTTAGGACAGAACGGGGAGCTGTTTTTT
TRBV5-4	-	TRBJ2-7	TRBD1	CASSAGQGGPYEQYF	TGTGCCAGCAGCGCCGGACAGGGAGGACCCTACGAGCAGTACTTC
TRBV5-6	once	TRBJ2-7	-	CASSLVGGHMISYEQYF	TGTGCCAGCAGCTTGGTAGGTGGACACATGATCTCCTACGAGCAGTACTTC
TRBV28	-	TRBJ1-1	TRBD1	CASNPGGPGTGGPNTEAFF	TGTGCCAGCAACCCCGGGGGTCCCGGGACAGGGGGTCCGAACACTGAAGCTTTCTTT
TRBV21-1	-	TRBJ2-2	-	CASSQQKTGLAYGVNGELFF	TGTGCCAGCAGCCAACAAAAAACGGGACTAGCGTACGGAGTGAACGGGGAGCTGTTTTTT
TRBV25-1	-	TRBJ1-2	-	CASCGLTTQGYTF	TGTGCCAGCTGTGGACTTACGACCCAAGGCTACACCTTC
TRBV7-9	-	TRBJ2-1	TRBD2	CASSYGLAGVNEQFF	TGTGCCAGCAGCTACGGACTAGCGGGCGTCAATGAGCAGTTCTTC
TRBV29-1	-	TRBJ1-2	-	CSADFYGYTF	TGCAGCGCTGACTTTTATGGCTACACCTTC
TRBV3-1/TRBV3-2	-	TRBJ2-1	TRBD2	CASSRTSGRLGEQFF	TGTGCCAGCAGCCGGACTAGCGGGAGGCTTGGTGAGCAGTTCTTC
TRBV14	once	TRBJ1-6	-	CASSQYRAGNSPLHF	TGTGCCAGCAGCCAATACAGGGCCGGGAATTCACCCCTCCACTTT
TRBV6-5	once	TRBJ2-3	TRBD2	CASTLAGSDTQYF	TGTGCCAGCACCTTAGCGGGATCAGATACGCAGTATTTT
TRBV18	-	TRBJ2-5	TRBD1	CASSPRDRGLKTQYF	TGTGCCAGCTCACCTCGGGACAGGGGGCTGAAGACCCAGTACTTC
TRBV12-3/TRBV12-4	few	TRBJ2-7	-	CASAPGHYYEQYF	TGTGCCAGCGCGCCGGGACATTACTACGAGCAGTACTTC
TRBV28	-	TRBJ2-7	-	CASSGRGMGSEQYF	TGTGCCAGCAGCGGTCGCGGGATGGGTTCCGAGCAGTACTTC
TRBV29-1	-	TRBJ1-1	TRBD1	CSAGDRRMNTEAFF	TGCAGCGCCGGGGACAGGCGGATGAACACTGAAGCTTTCTTT
TRBV19	-	TRBJ1-6	TRBD1	CASSPGGLPSSPLHF	TGTGCCAGTAGCCCAGGGGGCTTGCCCTCTTCACCCCTCCACTTT
TRBV5-4	-	TRBJ2-7	TRBD1	CASRRPGQGFYEQYF	TGTGCCAGCAGGCGACCGGGACAGGGATTCTACGAGCAGTACTTC
TRBV9	-	TRBJ2-2	-	CASSVGGTNTGELFF	TGTGCCAGCAGCGTAGGCGGGACGAACACCGGGGAGCTGTTTTTT
TRBV28	-	TRBJ1-2	TRBD1	CASREQGAPYGYTF	TGTGCCAGCAGAGAACAGGGGGCTCCCTATGGCTACACCTTC
TRBV5-8	-	TRBJ2-1	TRBD2	CASSLPGLADNEQFF	TGTGCCAGCAGCCTTCCGGGACTAGCAGACAATGAGCAGTTCTTC
TRBV19	once	TRBJ1-6	-	CASSIGLADSPLHF	TGTGCCAGTAGTATAGGCCTGGCGGATTCACCCCTCCACTTT
TRBV4-1	few	TRBJ1-5	TRBD1	CASSQGTGAGSQPQHF	TGCGCCAGCAGCCAAGGGACAGGGGCCGGCAGTCAGCCCCAGCATTTT
TRBV7-8	-	TRBJ2-7	TRBD2	CASSWGSGAYEQYF	TGTGCCAGCAGCTGGGGAAGCGGGGCTTACGAGCAGTACTTC
TRBV10-2	-	TRBJ1-1	-	CASMDLGGTEAFF	TGCGCCAGCATGGACCTAGGGGGCACTGAAGCTTTCTTT
TRBV18	-	TRBJ1-1	TRBD1	CASSETGATSAFF	TGTGCCAGCTCCGAGACAGGGGCTACGTCGGCTTTCTTT
TRBV5-1	-	TRBJ2-7	TRBD1	CASSLWGQGSEQYF	TGCGCCAGCAGCCTCTGGGGACAGGGGAGCGAGCAGTACTTC
TRBV9	-	TRBJ1-6	-	CASSVTSQYNSPLHF	TGTGCCAGCAGCGTAACCTCTCAGTATAATTCACCCCTCCACTTT
TRBV6-1	-	TRBJ2-7	-	CASTLQEPYEQYF	TGTGCCAGCACCCTACAGGAGCCCTACGAGCAGTACTTC
TRBV29-1	-	TRBJ1-1	-	CSVEGTGGMGAEAFF	TGCAGCGTCGAAGGAACCGGCGGGATGGGCGCTGAAGCTTTCTTT
TRBV10-3	-	TRBJ1-2	-	CAISEDRPVNYGYTF	TGTGCCATCAGTGAGGACAGACCCGTCAACTATGGCTACACCTTC
TRBV6-2/TRBV6-3	few	TRBJ2-7	-	CASSPSGGDSSYEQYF	TGTGCCAGCAGCCCTTCTGGAGGGGACAGCTCCTACGAGCAGTACTTC
TRBV5-1	-	TRBJ2-7	-	CASSLATGLAYEQYF	TGCGCCAGCAGCTTGGCGACAGGCTTAGCCTACGAGCAGTACTTC
TRBV6-1	-	TRBJ2-2	-	CASSELRGRTGELFF	TGTGCCAGCAGTGAATTAAGGGGTAGGACCGGGGAGCTGTTTTTT
TRBV7-2	-	TRBJ1-1	TRBD1	CASSLDRGGAFF	TGTGCCAGCAGCCTCGACAGGGGAGGAGCTTTCTTT
TRBV5-1	-	TRBJ2-1	-	CASSWRAGTSNNEQFF	TGCGCCAGCAGCTGGAGAGCAGGGACTTCTAACAATGAGCAGTTCTTC
TRBV3-1/TRBV3-2	-	TRBJ2-4	TRBD1	CASSPSGQGIAKNIQYF	TGTGCCAGCAGCCCAAGCGGACAGGGGATCGCCAAAAACATTCAGTACTTC
TRBV18	-	TRBJ2-2	-	CASSRDRLDTGELFF	TGTGCCAGCTCAAGAGACAGACTGGACACCGGGGAGCTGTTTTTT
TRBV19	-	TRBJ1-1	TRBD1	CASSIGGQGTAEAFF	TGTGCCAGTAGTATAGGGGGACAGGGGACGGCTGAAGCTTTCTTT
TRBV6-5	-	TRBJ2-7	-	CASLGPGPREQYF	TGTGCCAGCTTGGGGCCCGGGCCCCGCGAGCAGTACTTC
TRBV28	-	TRBJ1-5	TRBD1	CASSLAQGGNQPQHF	TGTGCCAGCAGTTTGGCCCAGGGGGGCAATCAGCCCCAGCATTTT
TRBV24-1	-	TRBJ2-5	-	CATSDSRNPQETQYF	TGTGCCACCAGTGATTCGAGAAACCCCCAAGAGACCCAGTACTTC
TRBV4-1	-	TRBJ1-2	-	CASSQPSAGNYGYTF	TGCGCCAGCAGCCAACCATCGGCGGGTAACTATGGCTACACCTTC
TRBV15	few	TRBJ1-2	TRBD1	CATSGDRVIEGYTF	TGTGCCACCAGCGGCGACAGGGTGATAGAGGGCTACACCTTC
TRBV19	once	TRBJ1-2	TRBD1	CASSTNRGVDYGYTF	TGTGCCAGTAGTACCAACAGGGGGGTGGACTATGGCTACACCTTC
TRBV3-1/TRBV3-2	-	TRBJ1-1	TRBD1	CASSPGQLNTEAFF	TGTGCCAGCAGCCCGGGACAGTTGAACACTGAAGCTTTCTTT
TRBV19	few	TRBJ1-1	TRBD1	CASRQGFEAFF	TGTGCCAGCCGACAGGGGTTTGAAGCTTTCTTT
TRBV27	-	TRBJ2-3	TRBD1	CASSRPRDRAEDTQYF	TGTGCCAGCAGTCGCCCCCGGGACAGGGCTGAAGATACGCAGTATTTT
TRBV7-2	-	TRBJ1-1	-	CASSSQTGNTEAFF	TGTGCCAGCAGCAGTCAGACGGGGAACACTGAAGCTTTCTTT
TRBV19	-	TRBJ2-2	-	CASSTQGGATGELFF	TGTGCCAGTAGTACGCAGGGTGGCGCCACCGGGGAGCTGTTTTTT
TRBV6-6	-	TRBJ1-1	TRBD1	CASSFRTGMNTEAFF	TGTGCCAGCAGTTTTCGGACAGGTATGAACACTGAAGCTTTCTTT
TRBV29-1	-	TRBJ2-7	TRBD1	CSVSDGTGGLVQPYEQYF	TGCAGCGTCTCTGACGGGACAGGGGGACTTGTACAACCCTACGAGCAGTACTTC
TRBV10-3	once	TRBJ1-2	-	CAISDGRLFGYTF	TGTGCCATCAGTGACGGCAGACTCTTTGGCTACACCTTC
TRBV12-3/TRBV12-4	-	TRBJ1-5	-	CASSLSGGQPQHF	TGTGCCAGCAGCCTGTCCGGGGGACAGCCCCAGCATTTT
TRBV2	-	TRBJ1-5	-	CASSLDNLSNQPQHF	TGTGCCAGCTCCCTGGACAACCTTAGCAATCAGCCCCAGCATTTT
TRBV4-2	once	TRBJ1-1	-	CASSQVSGNTEAFF	TGTGCCAGCAGCCAAGTTTCGGGGAACACTGAAGCTTTCTTT